This T cell receptor beta chain was recovered during a study of control samples from healthy donors and cancer patients. Profiled with immunoSEQ multiplex PCR; TCRdb holds only in-frame clones, not every one. Of around 120,000 clones in the sample, just over 90% were seen once. Trimming cost V 5 bases and J 10 bases, with 14 bases left between them. This CDR3 is built from 12 residues. Germline V gene sequence: CDR1 SGHVS, CDR2 FQNEAQ. V and J are TRBV7-8 and TRBJ1-1; weak D call: TRBD1 (6 bases). The clonotype originates from a man between 45 and 60 years old with head and neck cancer. The sample comprised PBMCs. CDR3 in amino acids: CASSPGGGRAFF. In DNA form, the CDR3 reads TGTGCCAGCAGCCCCGGGGGGGGGCGAGCTTTCTTT. The entire variable domain, with the rest obtained from reference TRBV7-8 and TRBJ1-1, is as follows: GAGVSQSPRYKVAKRGQDVALRCDPISGHVSLFWYQQALGQGPEFLTYFQNEAQLDKSGLPSDRFFAERPEGSVSTLKIQRTQQEDSAVYLCASSPGGGRAFFGQGTRLTVV.